This entry lists 15 T cell receptor beta chains sequenced from one sample in a study of T cell responses to AZD1222 COVID-19 vaccine. The repertoire was sequenced with immunoSEQ multiplex PCR; TCRdb's copy has only in-frame clones and lacks some. This table has some 120,000 clones, about nine tenths appearing once. The starting material was peripheral blood, obtained on day 0 of AZD1222 vaccination. The receptors here all came from an adult in good health.

This chain joins TRBV28 and TRBJ2-3; weak D call: TRBD1 (5 bases). V gave up 4 bases and J gave up 4 bases, with 6 bases separating them. Germline CDR1 reads MDHEN; CDR2 reads SYDVKM. The CDR3 consists of 12 residues. In DNA form, the CDR3 reads TGTGCCAGCAGTTCACAGGCAGATACGCAGTATTTT. It specifies CASSSQADTQYF.

The sample holds a few counts of this clone. This chain connects TRBV2 to TRBJ1-2; unclear D gene. Trimming shortened V by 4 bases and J by 6 bases, and 12 bases separated the two germline ends. The CDR3 has 13 amino acids. Germline-derived CDR1 and CDR2 are SNHLY and FYNNEI. CDR3 region: CASSADRQDGYTF. CDR3 DNA: TGTGCCAGCAGTGCGGATCGGCAGGATGGCTACACCTTC.

V usage is TRBV11-2 and J usage is TRBJ2-3, with unresolved D. The ends were cut back, 5 bases at V and 4 bases at J, with 10 bases in the middle. There are 13 residues in the CDR3. The V gene's germline CDR1 is SGHAT and CDR2 FQNNGV. CDR3 in amino acids: CASSPWTPDTQYF. DNA of the CDR3: TGTGCCAGCAGCCCCTGGACGCCAGATACGCAGTATTTT.

The J gene is TRBJ1-2, the V gene TRBV11-3; no clear D. Germline V gene lookup returns CDR1 SGHNT and CDR2 YENEEA. The CDR3 totals 13 residues. Trimming removed 1 base at V and 4 bases at J, with 7 bases between. The CDR3 spells CASSLGQFYGYTF. The CDR3 DNA reads TGTGCCAGCAGCTTAGGTCAGTTCTATGGCTACACCTTC.

In this sample, this clone turned up once. V usage is TRBV7-9 and J usage is TRBJ1-3, with no clear D. Between the trimmed V and J ends, which lost 5 bases and 4 bases, there was a span of 9 bases. Germline CDR1 is SEHNR and CDR2 is FQNEAQ (reference sequence). This CDR3 spans 13 amino acids. Here the CDR3 reads CASSPGIGNTIYF. DNA of the CDR3: TGTGCCAGCAGCCCTGGGATCGGAAACACCATATATTTT.

The chain links TRBV3-1 (or the pseudogene TRBV3-2) to TRBJ1-2, with D possibly being TRBD1 (6 bases). V lost 4 bases, J lost 2 bases, and 8 bases lay in between. Germline lookup yields CDR1 LGHDT and CDR2 YNNKEL (reference sequence). The CDR3 is 13 residues long. In DNA form, the CDR3 reads TGTGCCAGCAGCCCGACAGGCAACTATGGCTACACCTTC. Translated, it gives CASSPTGNYGYTF.

CDR3 protein: CASSLAQENYGYTF. The DNA for the CDR3 is TGTGCCAGCAGCTTAGCGCAGGAAAACTATGGCTACACCTTC. The chain combines TRBV7-2 with TRBJ1-2; no clear D. Germline values: CDR1 SGHTA, CDR2 FQGNSA. The CDR3 is 14 amino acids. Trimming took 0 bases from V and 2 from J, leaving 7 bases between them.

The chain uses TRBV7-6 and TRBJ1-5; unclear D gene. The germline V gene encodes CDR1 SGHVS and CDR2 FNYEAQ. The CDR3 sequence is 15 residues long. The V gene lost 1 base and the J gene lost 7 bases, with 14 bases spanning the gap. This chain's CDR3 is CASSLVDGPGQPQHF. For the CDR3, the DNA is TGTGCCAGCAGCTTAGTGGACGGACCAGGCCAGCCCCAGCATTTT.

This clone was seen a few times. The rearrangement links TRBV2 to TRBJ2-7, with 11 bases matching TRBD1. Germline lookup yields CDR1 SNHLY and CDR2 FYNNEI. The length of the CDR3 is 17 residues. The ends lost 4 bases at V and 6 bases at J; junction bases unmatched: 14. This CDR3 reads CASSVSYTRDRGGEQYF. In DNA form, the CDR3 reads TGTGCCAGCAGTGTATCATACACCCGGGACAGGGGGGGCGAGCAGTACTTC.

J is TRBJ2-7 and V is TRBV29-1; 7 bases agree with TRBD1. The J segment lost 2 bases and the V segment lost 6 bases, leaving 7 bases of the junction unmatched. The CDR3 runs 13 residues. Germline-derived CDR1 and CDR2 are SQVTM and ANQGSEA. CDR3 DNA: TGCAGCGTAGAAAGGGACAGTACCTACGAGCAGTACTTC. Translation: CSVERDSTYEQYF.

The sample holds one count of this clone. CDR3 bases: TGCGCCAGCAGCCAACTTACTAGCGGGGAGACCCAGTACTTC. Residues: CASSQLTSGETQYF. The chain is built from TRBV4-1 and TRBJ2-5, with 9 bases fitting TRBD2. Germline trimming cut 2 bases from V and 5 bases from J; bases unmatched to any gene: 3. Germline-derived CDR1 and CDR2 are MGHRA and YSYEKL. The CDR3 spans 14 residues.

The chain joins TRBV6-1 to TRBJ1-6; D unclear. Germline loops: CDR1 MNHNS, CDR2 SASEGT. The CDR3 runs 14 residues. Trimming pared 1 base from V and 10 bases from J, leaving 11 bases between. The CDR3 reads CASSEVGKGSPLHF. CDR3 nucleotide sequence: TGTGCCAGCAGTGAAGTCGGAAAGGGATCACCCCTCCACTTT.

The gene calls are TRBV6-5 and TRBJ1-2; the D gene is possibly TRBD1 (6 bases). CDR1 is MNHEY and CDR2 is SVGAGI in the germline V gene. The V and J ends lost 7 bases and 6 bases respectively, with 15 bases between them. This CDR3 has 13 amino acids. CDR3 in amino acids: CASNQEGGNGYTF. Written as DNA, the CDR3 is TGTGCCAGCAACCAAGAGGGGGGGAATGGCTACACCTTC.

This clone was counted once. The chain has TRBV18 and TRBJ2-7; 7 bases map to TRBD1. V lost 6 bases, J lost 6 bases, and 8 bases stayed unmatched. Looked up from germline, CDR1 is KGHSH and CDR2 is LQKENI. The CDR3 is made up of 13 amino acids. Here the CDR3 DNA reads TGTGCCAGCTCCCGAGACAGGGAGTCCGAGCAGTACTTC. It is translated as CASSRDRESEQYF.

CDR3 bases: TGTGCCAGCAGCCCGACCTACGAGCAGTACTTC. It specifies CASSPTYEQYF. V and J are TRBV2 and TRBJ2-7, with D unresolved. Germline V lookup: CDR1 SNHLY, CDR2 FYNNEI. The CDR3 is 11 residues long. Trimming shortened V by 6 bases and J by 2 bases, and 5 bases separated the two germline ends.